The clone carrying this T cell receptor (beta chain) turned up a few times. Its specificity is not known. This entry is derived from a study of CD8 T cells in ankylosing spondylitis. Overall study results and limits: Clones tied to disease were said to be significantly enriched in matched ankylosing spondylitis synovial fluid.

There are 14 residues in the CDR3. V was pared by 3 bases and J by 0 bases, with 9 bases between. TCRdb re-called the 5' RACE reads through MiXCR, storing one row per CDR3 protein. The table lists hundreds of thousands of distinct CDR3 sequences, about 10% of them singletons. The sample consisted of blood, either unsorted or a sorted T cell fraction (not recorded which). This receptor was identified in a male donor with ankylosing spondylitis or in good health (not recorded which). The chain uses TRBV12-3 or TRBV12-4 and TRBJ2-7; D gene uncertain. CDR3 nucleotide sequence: TGTGCCAGCAGTTTTTCGTGGATCTCCTACGAGCAGTACTTC. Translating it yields CASSFSWISYEQYF.